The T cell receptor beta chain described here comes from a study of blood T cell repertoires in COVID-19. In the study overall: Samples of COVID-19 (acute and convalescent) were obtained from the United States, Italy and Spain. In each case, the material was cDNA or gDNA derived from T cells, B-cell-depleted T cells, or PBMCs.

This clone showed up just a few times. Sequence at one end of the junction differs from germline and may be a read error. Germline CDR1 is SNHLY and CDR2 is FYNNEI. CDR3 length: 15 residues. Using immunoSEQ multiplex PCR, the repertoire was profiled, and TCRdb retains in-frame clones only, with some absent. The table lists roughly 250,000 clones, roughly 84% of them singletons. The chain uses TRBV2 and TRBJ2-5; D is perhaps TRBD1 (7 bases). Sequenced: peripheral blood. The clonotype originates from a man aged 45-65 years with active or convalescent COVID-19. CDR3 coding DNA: TGTGCCAGCAGTGAGTGGCGGGACAGTAATCCCTCATACAACTTC. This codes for CASSEWRDSNPSYNF.